Given below is one T cell receptor (beta chain) in context. The antigen is undetermined. The sample has other DNA sequences that encode this CDR3 too. Here immunoSEQ multiplex PCR was the method, and the copy in TCRdb shows in-frame clones only, minus some. In the table there are around 980,000 clones, around 78% of which are singletons. Adult donors, all healthy and HIV-negative, had no recent acute infections or vaccinations. The sample comes from a study of shared clonotypes between healthy human individuals. In the study overall: The donor group consisted of a couple of women and three men, aged 18 to 49. General study findings and limits: The study found approximately 5% of naive CD4 clonotypes shared across four donors. Exclusively blood specimens were collected; tissue repertoires likely differ.

The clonotype originates from a man between 18 and 35 years old in good health. Some clones in this sample may be carry-over from other donors' samples. What was sequenced was memory CD4+ T cells from PBMCs. This sample's subset: CD45RA-negative fraction.

The CDR3 nucleotides are TGTGCCAGCAGCCTACGAAGCACAGATACGCAGTATTTT. This encodes CASSLRSTDTQYF. V gene TRBV28 combines with J gene TRBJ2-3, with D hard to call. In germline, CDR1 is MDHEN, CDR2 SYDVKM. Trimming pared 6 bases from V and 0 bases from J, leaving 7 bases between. This CDR3 region has 13 residues.